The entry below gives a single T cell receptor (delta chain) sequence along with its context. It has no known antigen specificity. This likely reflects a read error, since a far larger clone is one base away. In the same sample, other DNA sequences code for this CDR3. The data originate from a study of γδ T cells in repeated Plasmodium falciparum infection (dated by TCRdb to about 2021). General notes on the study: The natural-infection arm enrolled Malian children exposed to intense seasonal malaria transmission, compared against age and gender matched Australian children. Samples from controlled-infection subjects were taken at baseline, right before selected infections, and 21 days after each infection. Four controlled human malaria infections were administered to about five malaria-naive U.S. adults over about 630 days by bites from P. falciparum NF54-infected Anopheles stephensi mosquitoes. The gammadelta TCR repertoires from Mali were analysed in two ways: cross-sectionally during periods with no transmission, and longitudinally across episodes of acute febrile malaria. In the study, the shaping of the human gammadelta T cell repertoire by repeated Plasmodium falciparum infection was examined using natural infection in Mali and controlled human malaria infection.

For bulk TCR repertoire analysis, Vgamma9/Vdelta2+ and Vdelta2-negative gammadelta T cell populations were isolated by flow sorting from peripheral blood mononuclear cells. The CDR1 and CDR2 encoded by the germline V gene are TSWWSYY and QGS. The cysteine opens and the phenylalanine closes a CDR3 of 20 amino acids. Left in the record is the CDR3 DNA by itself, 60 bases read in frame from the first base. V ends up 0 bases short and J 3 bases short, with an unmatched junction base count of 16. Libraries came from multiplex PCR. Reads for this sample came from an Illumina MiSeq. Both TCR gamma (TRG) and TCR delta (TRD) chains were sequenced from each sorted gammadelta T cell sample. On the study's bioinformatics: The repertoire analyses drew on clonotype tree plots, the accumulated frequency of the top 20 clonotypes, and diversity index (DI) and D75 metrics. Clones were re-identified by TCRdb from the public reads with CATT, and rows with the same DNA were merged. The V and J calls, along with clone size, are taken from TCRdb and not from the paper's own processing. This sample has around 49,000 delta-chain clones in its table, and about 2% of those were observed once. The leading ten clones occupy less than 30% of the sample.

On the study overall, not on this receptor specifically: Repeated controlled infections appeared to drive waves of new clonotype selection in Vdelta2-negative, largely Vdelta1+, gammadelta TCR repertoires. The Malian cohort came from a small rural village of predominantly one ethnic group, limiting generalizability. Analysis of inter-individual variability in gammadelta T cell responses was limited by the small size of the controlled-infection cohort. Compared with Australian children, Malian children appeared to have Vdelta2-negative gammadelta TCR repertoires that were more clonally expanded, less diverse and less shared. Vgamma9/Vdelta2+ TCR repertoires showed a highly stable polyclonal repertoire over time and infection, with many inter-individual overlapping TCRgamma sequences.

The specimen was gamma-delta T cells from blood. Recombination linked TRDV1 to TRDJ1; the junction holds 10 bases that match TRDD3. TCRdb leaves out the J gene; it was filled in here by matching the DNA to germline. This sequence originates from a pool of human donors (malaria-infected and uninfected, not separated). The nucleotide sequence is TGTGCTCTTGGGGAACTGACCAATATCGTTGGGGGATACCACCCCGATAAACTCATCTTT. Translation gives CALGELTNIVGGYHPDKLIF.